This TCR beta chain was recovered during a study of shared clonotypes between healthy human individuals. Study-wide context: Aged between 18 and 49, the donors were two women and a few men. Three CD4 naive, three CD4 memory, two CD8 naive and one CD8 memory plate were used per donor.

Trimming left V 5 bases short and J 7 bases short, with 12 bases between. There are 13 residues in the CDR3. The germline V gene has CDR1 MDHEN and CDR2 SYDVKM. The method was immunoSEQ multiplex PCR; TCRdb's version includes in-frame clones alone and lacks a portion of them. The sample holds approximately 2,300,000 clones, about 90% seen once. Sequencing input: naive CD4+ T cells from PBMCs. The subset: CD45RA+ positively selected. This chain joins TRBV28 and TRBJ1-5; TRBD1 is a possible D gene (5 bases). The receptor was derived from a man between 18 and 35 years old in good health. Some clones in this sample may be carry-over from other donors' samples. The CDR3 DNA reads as TGTGCCAGCAGTCCCGCCCGGGGCCAGCCCCAGCATTTT. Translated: CASSPARGQPQHF.